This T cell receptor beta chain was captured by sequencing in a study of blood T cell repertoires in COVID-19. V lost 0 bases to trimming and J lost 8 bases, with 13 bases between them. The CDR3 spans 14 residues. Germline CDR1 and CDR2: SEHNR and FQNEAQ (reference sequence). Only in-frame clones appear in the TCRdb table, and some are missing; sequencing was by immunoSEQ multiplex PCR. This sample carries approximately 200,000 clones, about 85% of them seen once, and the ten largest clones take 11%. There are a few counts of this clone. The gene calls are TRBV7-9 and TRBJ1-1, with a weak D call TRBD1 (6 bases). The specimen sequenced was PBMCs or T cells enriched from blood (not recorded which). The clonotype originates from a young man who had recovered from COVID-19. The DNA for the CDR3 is TGTGCCAGCAGCTTAGCGGGGGGGCGCCCGGAAGCTTTCTTT. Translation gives CASSLAGGRPEAFF.